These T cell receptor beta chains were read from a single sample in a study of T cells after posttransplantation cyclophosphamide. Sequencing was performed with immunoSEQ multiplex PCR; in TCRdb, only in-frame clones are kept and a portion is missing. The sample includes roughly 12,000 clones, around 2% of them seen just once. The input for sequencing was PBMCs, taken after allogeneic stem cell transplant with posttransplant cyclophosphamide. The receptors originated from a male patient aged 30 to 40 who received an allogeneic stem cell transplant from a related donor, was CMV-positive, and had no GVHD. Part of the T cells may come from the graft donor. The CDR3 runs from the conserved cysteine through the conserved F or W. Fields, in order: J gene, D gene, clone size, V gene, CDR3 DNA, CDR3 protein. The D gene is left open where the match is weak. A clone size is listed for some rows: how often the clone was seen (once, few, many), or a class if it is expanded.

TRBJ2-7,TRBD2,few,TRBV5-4,TGTGCCAGCAGCTGGAGGACTAGCGGGACCTACGAGCAGTACTTC,CASSWRTSGTYEQYF
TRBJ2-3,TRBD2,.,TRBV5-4,TGTGCCAGCAGACCGGGACTAGCGGGGGTCCTCGGGGGCACAGATACGCAGTATTTT,CASRPGLAGVLGGTDTQYF
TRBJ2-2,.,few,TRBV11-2,TGTGCCAGCAGCCCCCCGGGAAGGGAGCTGTTTTTT,CASSPPGRELFF
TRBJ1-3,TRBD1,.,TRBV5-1,TGCGCCAGCAGCTCGACAGGGGGCGTCTCTGGAAACACCATATATTTT,CASSSTGGVSGNTIYF
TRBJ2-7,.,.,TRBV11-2,TGTGCCAGCAGCCTAAACCGGGACACCGCCTACGAGCAGTACTTC,CASSLNRDTAYEQYF
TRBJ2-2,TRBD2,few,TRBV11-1,TGTGCCAGCAGCTTAGTCGCCCTAGCGGAGAACACCGGGGAGCTGTTTTTT,CASSLVALAENTGELFF
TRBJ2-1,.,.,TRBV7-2,TGTGCCAGCAGCTTACTCTACAATGAGCAGTTCTTC,CASSLLYNEQFF
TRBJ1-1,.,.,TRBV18,TGTGCCAGCTCACCACCGTCCCTAGGGGACACTGAAGCTTTCTTT,CASSPPSLGDTEAFF
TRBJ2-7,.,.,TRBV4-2,TGTGCCAGCAGCCAAGTGAATAGCGACTCCTACGAGCAGTACTTC,CASSQVNSDSYEQYF
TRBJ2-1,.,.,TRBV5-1,TGCGCCAGTACCCGGGAGTTACAGGGGGAGCAGTTCTTC,CASTRELQGEQFF
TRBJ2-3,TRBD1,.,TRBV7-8,TGTGCCAGCAGCTCGACAGGGGACCCTATCACAGATACGCAGTATTTT,CASSSTGDPITDTQYF
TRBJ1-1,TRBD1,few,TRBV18,TGTGCCAGCTCACCGGCGTTCGGGACAGGGGGCCCTGAAGCTTTCTTT,CASSPAFGTGGPEAFF
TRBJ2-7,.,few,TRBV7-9,TGTGCCAGCAGCTTTGGGGCCTACGAGCAGTACTTC,CASSFGAYEQYF
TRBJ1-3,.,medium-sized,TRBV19,TGTGCCAGTAGTATTGATGGCCCTGGAAACACCATATATTTT,CASSIDGPGNTIYF
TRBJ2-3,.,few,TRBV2,TGTGCCAGCGGAAAACTAGCCACGGGCACAGATACGCAGTATTTT,CASGKLATGTDTQYF
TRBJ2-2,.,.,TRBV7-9,TGTGCCAGCAGCTTAGCAGAGCTAAACACCGGGGAGCTGTTTTTT,CASSLAELNTGELFF
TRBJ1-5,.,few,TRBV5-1,TGCGCCAGCAGCTTGGGTGCAGGCGATCAGCCCCAGCATTTT,CASSLGAGDQPQHF
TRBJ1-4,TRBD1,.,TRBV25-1,TGTGCCAGCAGTGGACAGGGGGCGGGTGAAAAACTGTTTTTT,CASSGQGAGEKLFF